This passage covers 5 T cell receptor beta chains from one sample sequenced in a study of PD-1 blockade in classical Hodgkin lymphoma. This sample's time point: cycle 4 day 1 (C4D1), after less than 7 weeks of nivolumab. Every one of the patients relapsed after autologous stem cell transplantation (brentuximab vedotin exposure was variable). Assay used: immunoSEQ multiplex PCR; TCRdb lists only in-frame clones, some missing. Altogether just under 65,000 clones are present, about 90% being singletons, with the ten largest covering about a tenth. The source was peripheral blood mononuclear cells (PBMCs), collected before the fourth cycle of nivolumab. The receptors were sampled from a human donor with classical Hodgkin lymphoma.

This clone was detected only once. The J gene is TRBJ2-3, the V gene TRBV5-1; 12 nucleotides line up with TRBD2. CDR1 and CDR2 (germline): SGHRS, YFSETQ. V gave up 4 bases and J gave up 0 bases; unmatched junction bases: 9. The CDR3 has 18 residues. The DNA for the CDR3 is TGCGCCAGCAGCCCGACTAGCGGGGGCCCGATTAGCACAGATACGCAGTATTTT. Its protein is CASSPTSGGPISTDTQYF.

This chain joins TRBV19 and TRBJ1-2; D is unclear. Trimming removed 0 bases at V and 8 bases at J, with 4 bases between. Germline CDR1 and CDR2: LNHDA and SQIVND (reference sequence). CDR3 length: 11 amino acids. The CDR3 protein is CASSIEAGYTF. CDR3 bases: TGTGCCAGTAGTATAGAGGCGGGCTACACCTTC.

The genes are TRBV5-1 and TRBJ1-1; D perhaps matches TRBD1 (5 bases). CDR1 is SGHRS and CDR2 is YFSETQ in the germline V gene. Trimming removed 4 bases at V and 3 bases at J, with 10 bases between. CDR3 length: 13 amino acids. The CDR3 region has the DNA TGCGCCAGCAGCGCATTGGGGGACACTGAAGCTTTCTTT. It yields the protein CASSALGDTEAFF. The full variable domain, its missing parts supplied by reference TRBV5-1 and TRBJ1-1, is KAGVTQTPRYLIKTRGQQVTLSCSPISGHRSVSWYQQTPGQGLQFLFEYFSETQRNKGNFPGRFSGRQFSNSRSEMNVSTLELGDSALYLCASSALGDTEAFFGQGTRLTVV.

This clone came up once. The CDR3 DNA follows: TGTGCCAGCAGCGTTTCGGCGGGCTCAAACAATGAGCAGTTCTTC. Translated, it gives CASSVSAGSNNEQFF. The rearrangement joins TRBV9 to TRBJ2-1; perhaps TRBD2 as D (5 bases). The germline CDR1 and CDR2 sequences are SGDLS and YYNGEE. V was cut by 2 bases and J by 5 bases, with 14 bases left in between. The CDR3 sequence is 15 residues long.

This clone has only one observation. The V gene is TRBV2, the J gene TRBJ1-4, with 10 bases matching TRBD1. Unmatched junction bases numbered 8, after V lost 0 bases and J lost 7 bases. The germline V gene encodes CDR1 SNHLY and CDR2 FYNNEI. The CDR3 length is 17 residues. The CDR3 DNA is TGTGCCAGCAGTGAAGCGCTGCTAGACAGGGGGCCTGAAAAACTGTTTTTT. This codes for CASSEALLDRGPEKLFF.